The clone carrying this T cell receptor (beta chain) was recorded a few times. The source of the sample is a study of blood T cell repertoires in COVID-19. Turning to the study itself: Sites across the United States, Italy and Spain contributed samples from acute and convalescent COVID-19. T cells, B-cell-depleted T cells, or PBMCs supplied cDNA or gDNA.

Methods used by the authors: Reference gene primer amplification gave estimated nucleated cell counts. Profiling relied on immunoSEQ multiplex PCR, and the TCRdb table lists in-frame clones only, not all of them. V, J and clone size were drawn from that table, and D and trimming were deduced from the DNA. The data show approximately 15,000 clones, roughly nine tenths seen once. This sequence was found in a human donor with active COVID-19. The donor label of this sample is uncertain. Sequenced sample: peripheral blood.

CDR3: CASRRTATDTQYF. The CDR3 coding sequence is TGCGCCAGCAGGAGGACAGCAACAGATACGCAGTATTTT. The chain carries TRBV5-1 and TRBJ2-3; D is possibly TRBD1 (6 bases). CDR3 length: 13 amino acids. Looked up from germline, CDR1 is SGHRS and CDR2 is YFSETQ. V dropped 5 bases and J dropped 3 bases, with 10 bases sitting between them.